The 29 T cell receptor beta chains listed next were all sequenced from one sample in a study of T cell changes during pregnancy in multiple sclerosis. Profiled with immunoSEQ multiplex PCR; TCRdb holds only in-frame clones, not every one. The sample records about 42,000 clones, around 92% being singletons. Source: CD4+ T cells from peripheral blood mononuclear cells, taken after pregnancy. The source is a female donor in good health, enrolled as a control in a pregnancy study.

The CDR3 loop reads CASSLEGANNEQFF. The CDR3 nucleotides are TGCGCCAGCAGCTTAGAGGGAGCGAACAATGAGCAGTTCTTC. The chain carries TRBV5-1 and TRBJ2-1; perhaps TRBD2 as D (5 bases). Germline lookup yields CDR1 SGHRS and CDR2 YFSETQ. There are 14 residues in the CDR3. Trimming took 2 bases from V and 5 from J, leaving 11 bases between them.

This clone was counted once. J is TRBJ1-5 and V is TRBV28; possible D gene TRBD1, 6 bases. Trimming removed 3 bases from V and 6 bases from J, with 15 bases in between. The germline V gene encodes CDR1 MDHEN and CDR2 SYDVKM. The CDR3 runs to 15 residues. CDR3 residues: CASSFWEGGIQPQHF. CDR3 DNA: TGTGCCAGCAGTTTTTGGGAGGGGGGGATTCAGCCCCAGCATTTT.

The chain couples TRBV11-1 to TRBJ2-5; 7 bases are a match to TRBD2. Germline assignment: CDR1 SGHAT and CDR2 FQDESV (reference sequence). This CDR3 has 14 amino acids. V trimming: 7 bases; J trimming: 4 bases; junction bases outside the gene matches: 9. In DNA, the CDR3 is TGTGCCAGCACCGAAGTGGGGGGGGGAGAGACCCAGTACTTC. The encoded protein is CASTEVGGGETQYF. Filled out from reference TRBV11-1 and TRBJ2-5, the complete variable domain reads EAEVAQSPRYKITEKSQAVAFWCDPISGHATLYWYRQILGQGPELLVQFQDESVVDDSQLPKDRFSAERLKGVDSTLKIQPAELGDSAMYLCASTEVGGGETQYFGPGTRLLVL.

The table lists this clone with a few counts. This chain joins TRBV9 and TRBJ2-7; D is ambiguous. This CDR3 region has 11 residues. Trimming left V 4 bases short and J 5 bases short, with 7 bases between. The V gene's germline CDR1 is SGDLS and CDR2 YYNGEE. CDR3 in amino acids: CASSMRDEQYF. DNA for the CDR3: TGTGCCAGCAGCATGAGAGACGAGCAGTACTTC.

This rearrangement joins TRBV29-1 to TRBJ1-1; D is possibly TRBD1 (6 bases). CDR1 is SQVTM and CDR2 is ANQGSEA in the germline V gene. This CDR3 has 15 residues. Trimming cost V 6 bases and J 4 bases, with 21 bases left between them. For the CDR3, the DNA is TGCAGCGTCCACAGCCAGGGGCAGGGCCCCACTGAAGCTTTCTTT. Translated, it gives CSVHSQGQGPTEAFF.

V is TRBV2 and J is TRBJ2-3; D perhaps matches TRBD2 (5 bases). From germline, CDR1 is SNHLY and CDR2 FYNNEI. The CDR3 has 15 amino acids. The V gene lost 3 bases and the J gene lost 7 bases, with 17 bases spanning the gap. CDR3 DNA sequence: TGTGCCAGCAGTGATGGAGGACTTCCGCCAAATACGCAGTATTTT. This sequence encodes CASSDGGLPPNTQYF.

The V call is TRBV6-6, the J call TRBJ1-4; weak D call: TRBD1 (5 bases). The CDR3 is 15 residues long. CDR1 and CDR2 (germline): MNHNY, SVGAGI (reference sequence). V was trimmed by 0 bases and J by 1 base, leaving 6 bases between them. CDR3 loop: CASSYSGGTNEKLFF. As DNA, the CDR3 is TGTGCCAGCAGTTACTCCGGGGGAACTAATGAAAAACTGTTTTTT.

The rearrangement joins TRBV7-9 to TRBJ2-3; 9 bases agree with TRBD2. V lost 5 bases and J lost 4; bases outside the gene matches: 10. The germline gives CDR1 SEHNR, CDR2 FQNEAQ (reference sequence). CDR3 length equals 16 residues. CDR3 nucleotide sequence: TGTGCCAGCAGCCCGGGACTAGCAGTACGGGCAGATACGCAGTATTTT. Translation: CASSPGLAVRADTQYF.

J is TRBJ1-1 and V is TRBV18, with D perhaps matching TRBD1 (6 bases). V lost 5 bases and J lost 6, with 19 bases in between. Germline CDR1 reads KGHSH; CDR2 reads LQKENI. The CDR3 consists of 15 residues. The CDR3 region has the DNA TGTGCCAGCTCAGAGGGGGAGTCCCGGCACGCTGAAGCTTTCTTT. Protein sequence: CASSEGESRHAEAFF.

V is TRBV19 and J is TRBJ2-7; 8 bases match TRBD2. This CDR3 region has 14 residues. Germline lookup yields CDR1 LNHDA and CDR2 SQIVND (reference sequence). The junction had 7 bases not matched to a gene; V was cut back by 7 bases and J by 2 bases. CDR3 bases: TGTGCCAGTATGGGCGCGGGGGGTACCTACGAGCAGTACTTC. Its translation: CASMGAGGTYEQYF.

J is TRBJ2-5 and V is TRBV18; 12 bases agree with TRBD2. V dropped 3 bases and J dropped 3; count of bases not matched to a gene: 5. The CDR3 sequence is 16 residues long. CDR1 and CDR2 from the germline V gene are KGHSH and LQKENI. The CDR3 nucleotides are TGTGCCAGCTCACCCCCGGGACTAGCGGGTAAAGAGACCCAGTACTTC. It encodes CASSPPGLAGKETQYF.

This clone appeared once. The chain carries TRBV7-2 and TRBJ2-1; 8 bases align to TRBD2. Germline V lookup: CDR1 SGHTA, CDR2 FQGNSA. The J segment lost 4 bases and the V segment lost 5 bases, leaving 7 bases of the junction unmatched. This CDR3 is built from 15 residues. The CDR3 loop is CASSLASGPYNEQFF. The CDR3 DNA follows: TGTGCCAGCAGCCTGGCTAGCGGGCCTTACAATGAGCAGTTCTTC.

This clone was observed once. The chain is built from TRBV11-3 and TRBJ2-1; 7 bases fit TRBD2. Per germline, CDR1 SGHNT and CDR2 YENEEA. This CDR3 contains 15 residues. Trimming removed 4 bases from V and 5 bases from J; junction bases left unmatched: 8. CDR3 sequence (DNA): TGTGCCAGCAGCTCTAGAGGGGACTACGACAATGAGCAGTTCTTC. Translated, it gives CASSSRGDYDNEQFF.

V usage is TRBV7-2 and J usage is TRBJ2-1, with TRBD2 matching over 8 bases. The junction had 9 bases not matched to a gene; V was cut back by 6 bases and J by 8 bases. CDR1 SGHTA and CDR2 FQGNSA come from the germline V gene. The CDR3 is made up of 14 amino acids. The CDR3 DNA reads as TGTGCCAGCAGTCGGGGACTAGTAGGCGATGAGCAGTTCTTC. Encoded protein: CASSRGLVGDEQFF.

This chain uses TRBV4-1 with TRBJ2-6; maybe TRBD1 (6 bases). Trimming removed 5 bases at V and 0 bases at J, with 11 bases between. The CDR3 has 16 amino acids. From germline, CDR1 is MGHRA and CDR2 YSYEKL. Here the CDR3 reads CASSYWTASGANVLTF. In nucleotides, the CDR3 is TGCGCCAGCAGCTATTGGACAGCCTCTGGGGCCAACGTCCTGACTTTC.

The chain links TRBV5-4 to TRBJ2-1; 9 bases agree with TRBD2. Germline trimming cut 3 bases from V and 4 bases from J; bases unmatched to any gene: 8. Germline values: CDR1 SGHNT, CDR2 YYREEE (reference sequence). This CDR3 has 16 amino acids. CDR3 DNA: TGTGCCAGCAGCTCCATAGCGGGGGTCCGGTACAATGAGCAGTTCTTC. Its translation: CASSSIAGVRYNEQFF.

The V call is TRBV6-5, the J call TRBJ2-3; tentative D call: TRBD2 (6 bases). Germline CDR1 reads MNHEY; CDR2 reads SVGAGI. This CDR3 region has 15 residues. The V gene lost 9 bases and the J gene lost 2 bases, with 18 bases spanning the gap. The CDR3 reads CASSKEGAFTDTQYF. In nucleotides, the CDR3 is TGTGCCAGTTCGAAGGAGGGCGCCTTCACAGATACGCAGTATTTT.

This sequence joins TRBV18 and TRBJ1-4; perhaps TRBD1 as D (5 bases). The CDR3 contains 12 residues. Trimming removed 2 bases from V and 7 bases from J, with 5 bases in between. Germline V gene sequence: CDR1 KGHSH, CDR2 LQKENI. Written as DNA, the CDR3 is TGTGCCAGCTCACCAGGGGCTGAAAAACTGTTTTTT. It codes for CASSPGAEKLFF.

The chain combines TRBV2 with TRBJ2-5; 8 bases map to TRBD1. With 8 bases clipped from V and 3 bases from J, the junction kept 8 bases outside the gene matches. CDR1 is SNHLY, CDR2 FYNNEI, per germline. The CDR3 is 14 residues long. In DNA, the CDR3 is TGTGCCAGCGTATCAAACAGGGGGGAAGAGACCCAGTACTTC. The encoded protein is CASVSNRGEETQYF.

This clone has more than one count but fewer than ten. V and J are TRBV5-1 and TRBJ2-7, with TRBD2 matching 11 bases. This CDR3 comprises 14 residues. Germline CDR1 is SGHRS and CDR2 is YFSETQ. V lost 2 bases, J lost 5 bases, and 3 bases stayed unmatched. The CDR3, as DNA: TGCGCCAGCAGCTTTTCTAGCGGGGGGCACGAGCAGTACTTC. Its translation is CASSFSSGGHEQYF.

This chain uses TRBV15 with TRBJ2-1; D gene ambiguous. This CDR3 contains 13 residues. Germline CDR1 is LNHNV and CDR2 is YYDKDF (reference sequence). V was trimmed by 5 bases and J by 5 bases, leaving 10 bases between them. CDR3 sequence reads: CATSPGLHNEQFF. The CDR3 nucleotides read TGTGCCACCAGCCCTGGCCTCCACAATGAGCAGTTCTTC.

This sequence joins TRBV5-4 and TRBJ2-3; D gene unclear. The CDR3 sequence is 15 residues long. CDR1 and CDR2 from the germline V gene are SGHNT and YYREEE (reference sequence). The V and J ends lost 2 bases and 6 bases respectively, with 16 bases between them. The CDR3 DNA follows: TGTGCCAGCAGCTTACTGACTCGTGGCGCCGATACGCAGTATTTT. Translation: CASSLLTRGADTQYF.

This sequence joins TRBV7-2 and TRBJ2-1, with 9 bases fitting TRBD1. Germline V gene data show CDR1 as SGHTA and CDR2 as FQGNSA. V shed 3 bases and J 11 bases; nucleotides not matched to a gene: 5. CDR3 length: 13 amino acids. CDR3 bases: TGTGCCAGCAGCTTGGGACAGGGAAATAAGCAGTTCTTC. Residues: CASSLGQGNKQFF.

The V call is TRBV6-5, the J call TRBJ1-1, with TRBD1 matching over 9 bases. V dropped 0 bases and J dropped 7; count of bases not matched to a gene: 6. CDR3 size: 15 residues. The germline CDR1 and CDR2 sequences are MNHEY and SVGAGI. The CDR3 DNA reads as TGTGCCAGCAGTTACTCTCCGGGACAGGGTGGTGAAGCTTTCTTT. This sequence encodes CASSYSPGQGGEAFF.

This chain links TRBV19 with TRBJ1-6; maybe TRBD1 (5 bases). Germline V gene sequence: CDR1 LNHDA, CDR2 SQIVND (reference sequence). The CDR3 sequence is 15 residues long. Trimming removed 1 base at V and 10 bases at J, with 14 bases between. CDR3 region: CASSIGGPTGSPLHF. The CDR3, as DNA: TGTGCCAGTAGTATAGGGGGCCCTACTGGCTCACCCCTCCACTTT.

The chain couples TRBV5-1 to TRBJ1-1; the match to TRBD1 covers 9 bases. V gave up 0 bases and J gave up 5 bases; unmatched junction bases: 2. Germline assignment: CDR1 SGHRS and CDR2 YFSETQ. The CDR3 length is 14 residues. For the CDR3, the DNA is TGCGCCAGCAGCTTGGACAGGGGGCAAACTGAAGCTTTCTTT. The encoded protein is CASSLDRGQTEAFF.

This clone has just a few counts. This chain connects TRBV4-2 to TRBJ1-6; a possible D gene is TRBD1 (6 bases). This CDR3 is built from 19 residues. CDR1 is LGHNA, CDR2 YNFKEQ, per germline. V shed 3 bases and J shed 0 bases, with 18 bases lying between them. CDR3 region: CASSQAAPGQSSYNSPLHF. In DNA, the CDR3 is TGTGCCAGCAGCCAGGCGGCGCCAGGACAGAGCTCCTATAATTCACCCCTCCACTTT.

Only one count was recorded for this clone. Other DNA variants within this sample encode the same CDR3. The CDR3 reads CASSLSGRETQYF. The DNA of the CDR3 is TGTGCCAGCAGTTTATCAGGGAGGGAGACCCAGTACTTC. The chain joins TRBV28 to TRBJ2-5, with D tentatively TRBD2 (6 bases). The CDR3 consists of 13 residues. The germline V gene encodes CDR1 MDHEN and CDR2 SYDVKM. V lost 1 base to trimming and J lost 5 bases, with 8 bases between them.

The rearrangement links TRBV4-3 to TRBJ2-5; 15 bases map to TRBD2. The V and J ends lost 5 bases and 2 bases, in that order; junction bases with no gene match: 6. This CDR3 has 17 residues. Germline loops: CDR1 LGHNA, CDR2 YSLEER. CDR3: CASSFGTSGRRQETQYF. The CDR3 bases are TGCGCCAGCAGCTTCGGGACTAGCGGGAGGCGGCAAGAGACCCAGTACTTC.